The source of this T cell receptor (beta chain) is a study of T cell repertoires in cytomegalovirus infection. Study-wide background: CMV epitopes in the study were HLA-C-restricted (recently identified) and HLA-B-restricted (well studied). Regarding the study as a whole: Cumulative frequency of public TCR beta families picked out carriers of CMV plus the relevant HLA. There were HLA-C-restricted CMV-specific TCR beta clonotypes dominating the ex vivo response.

A word on this clonotype: Its antigen is not identified. A much bigger clone sits one base away, suggesting this may be a read error.

TCRdb reprocessed the reads with MiXCR, giving one entry per CDR3 protein. The sample has about 900,000 distinct CDR3 sequences, under 40% seen once. The CDR3 has 14 amino acids. Looked up from germline, CDR1 is SGHVS and CDR2 is FNYEAQ. The rearrangement links TRBV7-6 to TRBJ1-4; 9 bases align to TRBD1. This sample comprised cultured CD8+ T cells from PBMCs, obtained from culture after CMV antigen stimulation. The sequence came from a human donor in good health (CMV status not recorded). Some clones in this sample may be carry-over from other donors' samples. Written as DNA, the CDR3 is TGTGTCAGCAGCTTTGGGACAGGGCGGGAAAAACTGTTTTTT. Protein sequence: CVSSFGTGREKLFF.